Listed below are T cell receptor beta chains from one sample, sequenced in a study of CD8+ T cells in alopecia areata. Clones were read by immunoSEQ multiplex PCR, and TCRdb kept only the in-frame ones, dropping some. The sample has about 56,000 clones; around 97% are singletons. The sequenced sample was CD8+ T cells sorted from blood, obtained at week 0. The receptors derive from a human donor with alopecia areata. The CDR3 runs from the conserved cysteine through the conserved F or W. A D gene is named only where the DNA matches it firmly. Expanded clones get a size class; other rows say once, few or many, or leave the size out.

J gene: TRBJ1-2; clone size: .; D gene: .; V gene: TRBV5-5; CDR3 protein: CASIHDYGYTF; CDR3 DNA: TGTGCCAGCATTCATGACTATGGCTACACCTTC
J gene: TRBJ2-5; clone size: .; D gene: TRBD1; V gene: TRBV7-9; CDR3 protein: CASSTDRGPLETQYF; CDR3 DNA: TGTGCCAGCAGCACCGACAGGGGGCCTTTGGAGACCCAGTACTTC
J gene: TRBJ2-2; clone size: .; D gene: .; V gene: TRBV13; CDR3 protein: CASSPFASGELFF; CDR3 DNA: TGTGCCAGCAGCCCCTTTGCGTCGGGGGAGCTGTTTTTT
J gene: TRBJ2-7; clone size: once; D gene: TRBD1; V gene: TRBV6-1; CDR3 protein: CASSVGTDFYEQYF; CDR3 DNA: TGTGCCAGCAGTGTCGGGACAGACTTCTACGAGCAGTACTTC
J gene: TRBJ2-1; clone size: .; D gene: .; V gene: TRBV13; CDR3 protein: CASSLGAGRPEQFF; CDR3 DNA: TGTGCCAGCAGCTTAGGTGCTGGAAGGCCCGAGCAGTTCTTC
J gene: TRBJ2-7; clone size: once; D gene: .; V gene: TRBV7-6; CDR3 protein: CASATHRNGEQYF; CDR3 DNA: TGTGCCAGCGCAACCCATCGGAACGGTGAGCAGTACTTC
J gene: TRBJ2-3; clone size: .; D gene: .; V gene: TRBV4-2; CDR3 protein: CASSQDGYRATDTQYF; CDR3 DNA: TGTGCCAGCAGCCAAGATGGGTACCGGGCAACAGATACGCAGTATTTT
J gene: TRBJ1-1; clone size: .; D gene: .; V gene: TRBV2; CDR3 protein: CASSDRVNTEAFF; CDR3 DNA: TGTGCCAGCAGTGACCGGGTGAACACTGAAGCTTTCTTT
J gene: TRBJ1-2; clone size: .; D gene: .; V gene: TRBV27; CDR3 protein: CAAAPGRTYGYTF; CDR3 DNA: TGTGCCGCGGCTCCGGGACGGACCTATGGCTACACCTTC
J gene: TRBJ1-2; clone size: .; D gene: .; V gene: TRBV6-5; CDR3 protein: CASSYSSHYGYTF; CDR3 DNA: TGTGCCAGCAGTTACTCGAGTCATTATGGCTACACCTTC